The 7 T cell receptor beta chains reported below all come from one sample, sequenced in a study of molecular identifiers for immune sequencing clone quantification. Via MiXCR, TCRdb re-called the PCR reads, giving one row per CDR3 protein. This sample has some 650,000 distinct CDR3 sequences, with just under 20% found just once. Sequenced material: naive CD8+ T cells from blood, with Jurkat cell RNA spiked in. Documented subset: FACS-sorted CD8+CD4-CCR7+CD45RA+ naive T cells. All receptors derive from a human donor in good health. Some libraries in this study had Jurkat cell RNA spiked in.

This clonotype came up a few times. The chain joins TRBV20-1 to TRBJ1-2; D unresolved. In germline, CDR1 is DFQATT, CDR2 SNEGSKA (reference sequence). The CDR3 is 11 residues long. The V end was cut by 6 bases, the J end by 6 bases, with 11 bases between. Here the CDR3 DNA reads TGCAGTGCCTCCCGACGGAATGGCTACACCTTC. Protein sequence: CSASRRNGYTF.

This chain connects TRBV6-2 or TRBV6-3 to TRBJ1-5, with no clear D. The CDR3 contains 14 residues. V lost 7 bases and J lost 4, with 14 bases in between. Germline lookup yields CDR1 MNHEY and CDR2 SVGEGT. The CDR3 reads CASTPGRRNQPQHF. The CDR3 DNA reads as TGTGCCAGCACCCCCGGGCGTCGAAATCAGCCCCAGCATTTT.

This clonotype was observed many times. This chain links TRBV7-6 with TRBJ1-4, with D unresolved. Trimming removed 3 bases from V and 6 bases from J, with 17 bases in between. From germline, CDR1 is SGHVS and CDR2 FNYEAQ. The CDR3 totals 16 residues. CDR3 bases: TGTGCCAGCAGCTTGTTGACCGTATCCCACCATGAAAAACTGTTTTTT. It encodes CASSLLTVSHHEKLFF.

This clonotype appeared many times. This chain connects TRBV2 to TRBJ1-5; tentatively, D is TRBD1 (6 bases). This CDR3 has 15 residues. V was cut by 6 bases and J by 2 bases, with 14 bases left in between. Germline loops: CDR1 SNHLY, CDR2 FYNNEI. CDR3 sequence (DNA): TGTGCCAGCAGGGCTACAGGGTTGGGCAATCAGCCCCAGCATTTT. The encoded protein is CASRATGLGNQPQHF. Together with reference TRBV2 and TRBJ1-5, the CDR3 gives the full variable domain: EPEVTQTPSHQVTQMGQEVILRCVPISNHLYFYWYRQILGQKVEFLVSFYNNEISEKSEIFDDQFSVERPDGSNFTLKIRSTKLEDSAMYFCASRATGLGNQPQHFGDGTRLSIL.

The gene calls are TRBV27 and TRBJ2-5; TRBD1 might be the D (6 bases). The CDR3 loop spans 14 amino acids. Per the germline V gene, CDR1 is MNHEY and CDR2 is SMNVEV (reference sequence). Trimming took 6 bases from V and 4 from J, leaving 15 bases between them. CDR3: CASSSRDNLETQYF. The CDR3 nucleotides are TGTGCCAGCAGCTCTCGGGACAATCTAGAGACCCAGTACTTC.

This clonotype was seen a handful of times. The rearrangement uses TRBV2 and TRBJ2-5; 7 bases map to TRBD1. The length of the CDR3 is 15 residues. V shed 4 bases, J shed 5 bases, and the junction held 10 bases outside the gene matches. CDR1 and CDR2 from the germline V gene are SNHLY and FYNNEI. CDR3 DNA: TGTGCCAGCAGTGGGCCCACAGGGGAATATGAGACCCAGTACTTC. It specifies CASSGPTGEYETQYF.

This clonotype was counted between two and nine times. V and J are TRBV5-1 and TRBJ2-7; D possibly matches TRBD1 or TRBD2 (6 bases each). CDR3 length: 15 amino acids. Germline lookup yields CDR1 SGHRS and CDR2 YFSETQ. V was cut by 0 bases and J by 3 bases, with 13 bases left in between. The CDR3: CASSLVSGADYEQYF. CDR3 DNA: TGCGCCAGCAGCTTGGTTTCGGGGGCGGACTACGAGCAGTACTTC.